The entry that follows covers one TCR beta chain sequence. Antigen unknown. Stated time point: week 47, end of study. Vaccination comprised doses that each held 300 ug of mutant IDH1 20-mer peptide, plus topical imiquimod. These data belong to a study of a mutant IDH1 vaccine in newly diagnosed glioma. Study-wide background: Before enrollment, the patients had been treated with radiotherapy alone, temozolomide alone, or both together. Most of them had received both.

Study-wide results and caveats: Pseudoprogression showed no apparent link to changes in top peripheral T cell clonotypes.

The repertoire was sequenced with immunoSEQ multiplex PCR; TCRdb's copy has only in-frame clones and lacks some. The top ten clones hold over 4.5% of a sample with approximately 50,000 clones, approximately 80% of them seen once. There are 13 residues in the CDR3. Trimming removed 3 bases from V and 7 bases from J, with 12 bases in between. Germline lookup yields CDR1 ENHRY and CDR2 SYGVKD. The receptor's source is a woman in her forties with glioma. Some clones in this sample may be carry-over from other donors' samples. The chain links TRBV10-3 to TRBJ1-2; tentatively, D is TRBD1 (5 bases). The sample in question was PBMCs, obtained from a glioma patient whose treatment included an IDH1 peptide vaccine. CDR3 in DNA: TGTGCCATCAGTGATCGGGGGGTCGCTGGCTACACCTTC. Translated: CAISDRGVAGYTF.